The 28 T cell receptor beta chains listed next were all sequenced from one sample in a study of CD8 T cells in Susac syndrome. Random hexamers were used to reverse transcribe about 0.5 to 1 ug of RNA. TCRdb reprocessed the immunoSEQ multiplex PCR reads via MiXCR and lists one record per CDR3 protein. The data hold approximately 120,000 distinct CDR3 sequences, with 90% to 95% observed a single time. Source material: CD4+ T cells from PBMCs. Receptor source: a human donor in good health.

The chain employs TRBV30 and TRBJ2-3, with TRBD2 identical over 10 bases. V shed 0 bases and J 9 bases; nucleotides not matched to a gene: 6. The CDR3 loop spans 14 amino acids. CDR1 is GTSNPN, CDR2 SVGIG, per germline (reference sequence). For the CDR3, the DNA is TGTGCCTGGAGTGTAACAGCGGGAGGGCGCACGCAGTATTTT. Translation: CAWSVTAGGRTQYF.

The chain uses TRBV6-5 and TRBJ2-1, with D hard to call. The CDR3 spans 11 residues. With 1 base removed from V and 11 bases from J, the gap between germline ends came to 6 bases. Per germline, CDR1 MNHEY and CDR2 SVGAGI. The CDR3 protein is CASSYYGKQFF. DNA of the CDR3: TGTGCCAGCAGTTACTACGGAAAGCAGTTCTTC.

The V gene is TRBV5-1, the J gene TRBJ2-4; possible D gene TRBD1, 5 bases. The CDR3 spans 16 residues. In germline, CDR1 is SGHRS, CDR2 YFSETQ. Trimming stripped 2 bases from V and 0 bases from J, with 12 bases between. The CDR3: CASSFDRDIAKNIQYF. CDR3 in DNA: TGCGCCAGCAGCTTTGACAGAGATATAGCCAAAAACATTCAGTACTTC. Based on the CDR3 plus reference TRBV5-1 and TRBJ2-4, the full variable domain is KAGVTQTPRYLIKTRGQQVTLSCSPISGHRSVSWYQQTPGQGLQFLFEYFSETQRNKGNFPGRFSGRQFSNSRSEMNVSTLELGDSALYLCASSFDRDIAKNIQYFGAGTRLSVL.

V and J are TRBV19 and TRBJ1-2; TRBD1 might be the D (6 bases). The CDR3 totals 12 residues. Germline V CDR1 and CDR2: LNHDA, SQIVND (reference sequence). V was pared by 5 bases and J by 8 bases, with 12 bases between. CDR3: CASSPTGRGYTF. Here the CDR3 DNA reads TGTGCCAGTAGTCCTACAGGGCGAGGCTACACCTTC.

This clonotype showed up just once. V usage is TRBV5-1 and J usage is TRBJ1-1; tentatively, D is TRBD1 (6 bases). CDR3 size: 14 residues. Germline CDR1 SGHRS, CDR2 YFSETQ. V shed 1 base and J shed 1 base, with 8 bases lying between them. DNA of the CDR3: TGCGCCAGCAGCTTGCAGGGGACGAACACTGAAGCTTTCTTT. Translation: CASSLQGTNTEAFF.

V usage is TRBV18 and J usage is TRBJ2-5; D ambiguous. CDR3 length equals 13 residues. Trimming pared 0 bases from V and 5 bases from J, leaving 7 bases between. The germline V gene encodes CDR1 KGHSH and CDR2 LQKENI. This CDR3 reads CASSPPARETQYF. DNA of the CDR3: TGTGCCAGCTCACCACCAGCCCGGGAGACCCAGTACTTC.

V is TRBV5-1 and J is TRBJ2-1; possible D gene TRBD2, 6 bases. Germline CDR1 and CDR2: SGHRS and YFSETQ. V lost 5 bases to trimming and J lost 10 bases, with 19 bases between them. CDR3 length: 14 amino acids. The CDR3 reads CASRPLPLEGEQFF. CDR3 coding DNA: TGCGCCAGCAGACCTCTACCGCTGGAGGGGGAGCAGTTCTTC.

This chain links TRBV4-2 with TRBJ1-1; 7 positions agree with TRBD1. With V trimmed by 1 base and J by 8 bases, 13 bases remained unmatched. Looked up from germline, CDR1 is LGHNA and CDR2 is YNFKEQ. This CDR3 is 16 amino acids long. DNA of the CDR3: TGTGCCAGCAGCCAAGTCGCAGGGGGGGAAGCTTCCGAAGCTTTCTTT. Its translation: CASSQVAGGEASEAFF.

This sequence joins TRBV2 and TRBJ1-1; no firm D call. V was cut by 6 bases and J by 1 base, with 9 bases left in between. The CDR3 covers 13 residues. CDR1 SNHLY and CDR2 FYNNEI come from the germline V gene. The CDR3: CASSSGRNTEAFF. The CDR3 nucleotides read TGTGCCAGCAGCAGCGGCAGGAACACTGAAGCTTTCTTT. Variable domain in full (rest from reference TRBV2 and TRBJ1-1): EPEVTQTPSHQVTQMGQEVILRCVPISNHLYFYWYRQILGQKVEFLVSFYNNEISEKSEIFDDQFSVERPDGSNFTLKIRSTKLEDSAMYFCASSSGRNTEAFFGQGTRLTVV.

This chain connects TRBV6-2 or TRBV6-3 to TRBJ2-5; D is tentatively TRBD1 or TRBD2 (5 bases each). V shed 6 bases and J shed 5 bases, with 28 bases lying between them. The CDR3 covers 18 residues. Germline loops: CDR1 MNHEY, CDR2 SVGEGT. CDR3 sequence reads: CASSRLWGRGDVGETQYF. The CDR3 nucleotides are TGTGCCAGCAGCCGACTATGGGGAAGGGGTGATGTCGGTGAGACCCAGTACTTC.

This chain uses TRBV7-2 with TRBJ2-5, with a tentative D call TRBD1 (5 bases). V lost 5 bases, J lost 3 bases, and 10 bases lay in between. Germline V CDR1 and CDR2: SGHTA, FQGNSA. This CDR3 is built from 13 residues. The CDR3 loop reads CASSQGPEETQYF. The DNA of the CDR3 is TGTGCCAGCAGCCAGGGTCCGGAAGAGACCCAGTACTTC.

J is TRBJ2-2 and V is TRBV5-1, with TRBD2 identical over 8 bases. The CDR3 covers 16 residues. Germline CDR1 SGHRS, CDR2 YFSETQ. J lost 4 bases, V lost 2 bases, and 7 bases had no gene match. The CDR3 DNA follows: TGCGCCAGCAGCTTAGCTAGCGGGCCGCCCACCGGGGAGCTGTTTTTT. Protein product: CASSLASGPPTGELFF.

The V and J genes are TRBV6-8 and TRBJ2-3; 9 nucleotides line up with TRBD2. The CDR3 contains 15 residues. V shed 10 bases, J shed 5 bases, and the junction held 13 bases outside the gene matches. CDR1 MNHGY and CDR2 SAAAGT come from the germline V gene. This CDR3 is CAIKSGSGSQDTQYF. The CDR3 DNA reads TGTGCCATTAAAAGTGGTAGCGGGAGTCAAGATACGCAGTATTTT.

V usage is TRBV5-1 and J usage is TRBJ2-1, with no clear D. Trimming shortened V by 4 bases and J by 8 bases, and 7 bases separated the two germline ends. The CDR3 is made up of 11 amino acids. The germline CDR1 and CDR2 sequences are SGHRS and YFSETQ. DNA for the CDR3: TGCGCCAGCAGCCCCCGGGATGAGCAGTTCTTC. This encodes CASSPRDEQFF.

The chain recombines TRBV5-1 with TRBJ2-2, with D perhaps TRBD1 (5 bases). CDR3 length: 16 amino acids. The V gene lost 4 bases and the J gene lost 7 bases, with 20 bases spanning the gap. Germline V gene sequence: CDR1 SGHRS, CDR2 YFSETQ. The CDR3 coding sequence is TGCGCCAGCAGCCAACGGACAATCTATGAGAGCGGGGAGCTGTTTTTT. This translates into CASSQRTIYESGELFF.

The rearrangement joins TRBV7-2 to TRBJ1-1, with D tentatively TRBD1 (5 bases). V shed 1 base and J shed 0 bases, with 9 bases lying between them. This CDR3 is built from 15 residues. CDR1 is SGHTA and CDR2 is FQGNSA in the germline V gene. CDR3 nucleotides: TGTGCCAGCAGCTTAGAAGGGACCATGAACACTGAAGCTTTCTTT. This codes for CASSLEGTMNTEAFF. The variable domain in full, with the rest retrieved from reference TRBV7-2 and TRBJ1-1, is GAGVSQSPSNKVTEKGKDVELRCDPISGHTALYWYRQSLGQGLEFLIYFQGNSAPDKSGLPSDRFSAERTGGSVSTLTIQRTQQEDSAVYLCASSLEGTMNTEAFFGQGTRLTVV.

J is TRBJ2-2 and V is TRBV5-1, with a possible D match to TRBD1 (5 bases). Trimming took 3 bases from V and 0 from J, leaving 6 bases between them. In germline, CDR1 is SGHRS, CDR2 YFSETQ. The CDR3 has 14 amino acids. This chain's CDR3 is CASSWTTNTGELFF. CDR3 in DNA: TGCGCCAGCAGCTGGACAACGAACACCGGGGAGCTGTTTTTT.

The chain combines TRBV7-9 with TRBJ1-2, with 7 bases identical to TRBD1. Germline trimming cut 2 bases from V and 6 bases from J; bases unmatched to any gene: 9. This CDR3 has 15 amino acids. In germline, CDR1 is SEHNR, CDR2 FQNEAQ (reference sequence). Here the CDR3 reads CASSLKTGSGDGYTF. The CDR3 DNA reads TGTGCCAGCAGCTTAAAGACAGGGTCAGGGGATGGCTACACCTTC.

J is TRBJ2-7 and V is TRBV6-2 or TRBV6-3, with a weak D call TRBD2 (5 bases). V lost 1 base and J lost 3, with 13 bases in between. The CDR3 has 15 amino acids. The germline gives CDR1 MNHEY, CDR2 SVGEGT. This chain's CDR3 is CASSYWTRTGYEQYF. CDR3 DNA: TGTGCCAGCAGTTACTGGACTCGAACCGGCTACGAGCAGTACTTC.

Only one count was recorded for this clonotype. The chain couples TRBV7-2 to TRBJ2-3, with 7 bases lining up with TRBD1. J lost 4 bases, V lost 3 bases, and 4 bases had no gene match. CDR3 length: 14 amino acids. The germline CDR1 and CDR2 sequences are SGHTA and FQGNSA. In nucleotides, the CDR3 is TGTGCCAGCAGCTTGAGGGGGCGAGCAGATACGCAGTATTTT. Translation gives CASSLRGRADTQYF.

The chain couples TRBV5-4 to TRBJ2-7; D may correspond to TRBD1 or TRBD2 (5 bases each). This CDR3 is built from 17 residues. Germline V gene lookup returns CDR1 SGHNT and CDR2 YYREEE (reference sequence). Trimming shortened V by 4 bases and J by 2 bases, and 22 bases separated the two germline ends. In nucleotides, the CDR3 is TGTGCCAGCAGCCAAATCCTACGGACCGGGACGGCCTACGAGCAGTACTTC. The encoded protein is CASSQILRTGTAYEQYF.

V is TRBV11-2 and J is TRBJ1-4; unclear D gene. The CDR3 has 16 residues. V was clipped by 1 base and J by 4 bases, with 13 bases between them. Germline loops: CDR1 SGHAT, CDR2 FQNNGV. Written as DNA, the CDR3 is TGTGCCAGCAGCTTAGGTCTCGGTGACTTTAATGAAAAACTGTTTTTT. It yields the protein CASSLGLGDFNEKLFF.

This clonotype came up once. CDR3 nucleotides: TGTGCCAGCAGCTTGGCCACATATAGTTATGGCTACACCTTC. As protein: CASSLATYSYGYTF. The rearrangement links TRBV5-6 to TRBJ1-2; D is unresolved. Trimming shortened V by 0 bases and J by 5 bases, and 11 bases separated the two germline ends. The CDR3 has 14 residues. Germline V gene sequence: CDR1 SGHDT, CDR2 YYEEEE.

The J gene is TRBJ1-5, the V gene TRBV5-1; 7 bases are a match to TRBD1. V lost 0 bases, J lost 2 bases, and 11 bases stayed unmatched. The germline V gene encodes CDR1 SGHRS and CDR2 YFSETQ. The CDR3 extends over 18 amino acids. The CDR3 nucleotides read TGCGCCAGCAGCTTGGATGACAGGGCCCGTCTACGCAATCAGCCCCAGCATTTT. This gives the protein CASSLDDRARLRNQPQHF.

This chain connects TRBV20-1 to TRBJ2-2; 11 bases agree with TRBD2. V shed 3 bases, J shed 6 bases, and the junction held 9 bases outside the gene matches. The CDR3 runs to 16 residues. The V gene's germline CDR1 is DFQATT and CDR2 SNEGSKA (reference sequence). CDR3 DNA: TGCAGTGCTAGTTTTAGCGCTAGCGGGAGGTCCGGGGAGCTGTTTTTT. Translation: CSASFSASGRSGELFF.

The chain is built from TRBV25-1 and TRBJ1-4; TRBD1 is a possible D gene (6 bases). The V end was cut by 1 base, the J end by 10 bases, with 13 bases between. The CDR3 contains 14 residues. Germline V gene data show CDR1 as MGHDK and CDR2 as SYGVNS. The CDR3 region is CASSEWSGEGKLFF. As DNA, the CDR3 is TGTGCCAGCAGTGAATGGTCAGGGGAGGGAAAACTGTTTTTT.

This sequence joins TRBV24-1 and TRBJ2-3, with 11 positions matching TRBD1. Germline V gene data show CDR1 as KGHDR and CDR2 as SFDVKD. The length of the CDR3 is 16 residues. With 4 bases clipped from V and 9 bases from J, the junction kept 11 bases outside the gene matches. This CDR3 is CATSEDTGQGGSTQYF. CDR3 in DNA: TGTGCCACCAGTGAAGATACGGGACAGGGGGGAAGCACGCAGTATTTT.

This clonotype was recorded a few times. The rearrangement uses TRBV20-1 and TRBJ2-7, with D unclear. Germline V lookup: CDR1 DFQATT, CDR2 SNEGSKA (reference sequence). This CDR3 region has 13 residues. The germline V and J ends were trimmed by 0 bases and 0 bases, with 6 bases remaining between them. CDR3 nucleotides: TGCAGTGCTAGAGATGCTACCTCCTACGAGCAGTACTTC. Its translation is CSARDATSYEQYF.